The entry below describes one T cell receptor (beta chain). What it binds is not known. These data are taken from a study of graft-versus-host responses after intestinal transplantation. Study-wide context: Transplant recipients had multivisceral, liver-intestinal, or isolated intestinal grafts. Anti-thymocyte globulin induction, then tacrolimus and steroids for 3 to 4 years, went to all recipients.

Study-wide points: There were GvH clones found in recipient marrow, and some of them appeared first in ileum or blood.

TCRdb's copy holds only in-frame clones and misses some; the assay was immunoSEQ multiplex PCR. The sample yields 81,000 or so clones, over 85% seen once. Germline CDR1 and CDR2: SEHNR and FQNEAQ (reference sequence). V gave up 3 bases and J gave up 8 bases, with 8 bases separating them. This CDR3 region has 12 residues. The specimen comprised unstimulated CD8+ T cells sorted from spleen or lymph node cells, sampled before transplant. The sequence came from a human donor who was the organ donor for an intestinal transplant. The rearrangement links TRBV7-9 to TRBJ2-1; D possibly corresponds to TRBD1 (5 bases). CDR3 DNA: TGTGCCAGCAGCTTCAGGGTCGATGAGCAGTTCTTC. Residues: CASSFRVDEQFF. Together with reference TRBV7-9 and TRBJ2-1, the CDR3 gives the full variable domain: DTGVSQNPRHKITKRGQNVTFRCDPISEHNRLYWYRQTLGQGPEFLTYFQNEAQLEKSRLLSDRFSAERPKGSFSTLEIQRTEQGDSAMYLCASSFRVDEQFFGPGTRLTVL.